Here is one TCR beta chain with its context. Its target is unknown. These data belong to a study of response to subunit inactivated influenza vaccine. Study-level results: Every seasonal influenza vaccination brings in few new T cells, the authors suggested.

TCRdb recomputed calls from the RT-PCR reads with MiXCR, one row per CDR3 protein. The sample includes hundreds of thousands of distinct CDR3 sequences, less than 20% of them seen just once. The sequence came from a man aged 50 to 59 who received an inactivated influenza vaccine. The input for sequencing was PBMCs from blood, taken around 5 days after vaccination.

The CDR3 nucleotides are TGCGCCAGCTGCGACTACGGCCTCGGGACAGATACGCAGTATTTT. Its protein product is CASCDYGLGTDTQYF. The V call is TRBV5-1, the J call TRBJ2-3; possibly TRBD2 for D (5 bases). The CDR3 is 15 amino acids. The germline CDR1 and CDR2 sequences are SGHRS and YFSETQ. Trimming took off 7 bases at V and 3 bases at J, with 18 bases between the two ends.